The 3 T cell receptor beta chains reported below all come from one sample, sequenced in a study of shared T cell receptors in the human thymus (dated by TCRdb to about 2021). Libraries came from the immunoSEQ multiplex PCR assay. TCRdb took over this immuneACCESS table, retaining in-frame rearrangements with V and J assigned. Such tables are incomplete; in checked studies, under half of the missing clones stem from an unresolved V gene, and the remainder is unexplained. The sample records approximately 760,000 clones, 80% to 90% of which are singletons. Together, the top ten hold over 0.008% of the sample. These sequences were also reported in another study, on human thymus T cells.

Sequencing input: thymocytes. All receptors come from a girl under three years old with a congenital heart defect. Donor details come from another sample of the same person, matched by shared clones.

The V gene is TRBV5-6, the J gene TRBJ2-7; the D gene is possibly TRBD2 (5 bases). The V gene lost 1 base and the J gene lost 1 base, with 9 bases spanning the gap. Germline CDR1 reads SGHDT; CDR2 reads YYEEEE. The CDR3 is 14 amino acids. The CDR3 spells CASSLFGRSYEQYF. In DNA, the CDR3 is TGTGCCAGCAGCTTGTTTGGGAGATCCTACGAGCAGTACTTC.

DNA for the CDR3: TGTGCCAGCAGCTTGGTGGCAGTCCAAGAGACCCAGTACTTC. As protein: CASSLVAVQETQYF. V usage is TRBV5-4 and J usage is TRBJ2-5; no definite D call. V shed 0 bases and J shed 1 base, with 7 bases lying between them. The CDR3 length is 14 residues. Per the germline V gene, CDR1 is SGHNT and CDR2 is YYREEE (reference sequence). Filled out from reference TRBV5-4 and TRBJ2-5, the complete variable domain reads ETGVTQSPTHLIKTRGQQVTLRCSSQSGHNTVSWYQQALGQGPQFIFQYYREEENGRGNFPPRFSGLQFPNYSSELNVNALELDDSALYLCASSLVAVQETQYFGPGTRLLVL.

The chain employs TRBV27 and TRBJ1-4; no definite D call. Germline V CDR1 and CDR2: MNHEY, SMNVEV (reference sequence). The CDR3 consists of 12 residues. Between the trimmed V and J ends, which lost 3 bases and 7 bases, there was a span of 6 bases. In nucleotides, the CDR3 is TGTGCCAGCAGTTTTACCGGTGAAAAACTGTTTTTT. Encoded protein: CASSFTGEKLFF.